The rows below give T cell receptor beta chains drawn from one sample of a study of T cells in Graves' hyperthyroidism and ophthalmopathy. TCRdb redid the calling of the multiplex PCR reads with MiXCR, one entry per CDR3 protein. The sample includes around 600,000 distinct CDR3 sequences, about 15% of them seen just once. The sequencing sample was made of blood. Source of these receptors: a woman aged 30 to 39 with Graves' hyperthyroidism. Each CDR3 is given without its conserved first and last residue.

V | CDR3
TRBV28 | ASSLSPGMETQY
TRBV20-1 | SAREGSREEKLF
TRBV6-1 | ASRRDSLQPQH
TRBV7-2 | ASSSRTGVVGYT
TRBV30 | AWSVRRQGSEKLF
TRBV7-6 | ASSLDSHPGPTEAF
TRBV20-1 | SARDRANTEAF
TRBV20-1 | SAHRSPGPTRSSYNEQF
TRBV7-9 | ASSRGQGSYNEQF
TRBV27 | ASSLSAAREAF
TRBV28 | ASSLVLLAGREQF
TRBV6-1 | ASTLGGSKNIQY
TRBV20-1 | SATPEGGYGYT
TRBV4-1 | ASSQRPQETQY
TRBV10-3 | AIRGDAYEQY
TRBV27 | ASSFPGRTVNNEQF
TRBV6-1 | ATKAGDRGYT
TRBV7-2 | ASSLYEGGEQY
TRBV6-5 | ASSYSGTSYDTQY
TRBV5-1 | ASSLRSGDYNEQF
TRBV6-1 | ASSGPHGRTPGDTQY
TRBV7-2 | ASSQRPLNTEAF
TRBV27 | ASSPSTPSYGYT
TRBV29-1 | SVAGQRETPYNEQF
TRBV9 | ASSAPAGDPSVYEQY
TRBV28 | ASSFDGSAYEQY
TRBV30 | AWSLTGGRGQPQH
TRBV6-1 | ASSSTGTENTEAF
TRBV5-1 | ASSSDPPGQAMNTEAF
TRBV3-1 | ASRGTSGSSPDTQY
TRBV7-3 | ASSLTSGVGNEQF
TRBV10-3 | AIRQGSPNYGYT
TRBV15 | ATSGTGSQYSYEQY
TRBV20-1 | SATRQDYTEAF
TRBV6-1 | ASSASGNTIY
TRBV5-1 | ASSAGQGLEDTQY
TRBV20-1 | SARGQLYEQY
TRBV5-1 | ASSLGGLLHEQF
TRBV7-9 | ASTVSGLHNEQF